This TCR beta chain came from a study of blood T cell repertoires in COVID-19 (dated by TCRdb to about 2020). Study-level background: Collaborator samples came from the United States, Italy and Spain and covered acute and convalescent phases of COVID-19. Deeply sampled blood TCRbeta repertoires from subjects exposed to, actively infected with, or recovered from COVID-19 were included in the dataset. The samples were drawn from the first 160 participants of the ongoing ImmuneRACE study and from over 950 subjects provided by 6 global collaborators. Where available, HLA class I and class II types were taken from metadata supplied by the sample provider and were not determined by assay-based typing. A de-identified subject ID, COVID-19 status, age in years and sex were almost always included in the sample metadata. The repertoires were released in a freely available public database meant as a resource for research on the immune response to SARS-CoV-2. The prospective study material was composed of cDNA or gDNA derived from T cells, B-cell-depleted T cells, or PBMCs. What the study reported, not specific to this receptor: Clinical and demographic metadata were provided uncurated, with the amount varying by source and participant.

One collaborating source in Seattle enrolled patients during active infection and followed them longitudinally through the course of disease. The collaborating institutions used their own protocols to collect whole blood in K2EDTA tubes. For TCRbeta analysis, collaborators shipped samples in one of three forms: frozen whole blood, isolated PBMCs, or DNA extracted from either of those sample types. From a lookup of the germline V gene, CDR1 and CDR2 are SNHLY and FYNNEI. Measured from the cysteine to the phenylalanine, the CDR3 is 13 residues long. Solely the CDR3 DNA is kept, with 39 bases framed from the first base. The immunoSEQ Assay, a bias-controlled multiplex PCR, was used to amplify TCRbeta CDR3 regions from genomic DNA. The paper's data handling went like this. Within the assay, amplification of reference gene primers was used to estimate how many nucleated cells each sample contained. To quantify the absolute abundance of each unique TCRbeta CDR3 rearrangement, sequence reads were collapsed and filtered. For each sample, productive Simpson clonality was calculated by taking the square root of Simpson's diversity index across productive rearrangements. This is the immuneACCESS table as TCRdb keeps it, with only in-frame sequences that have V and J called. A part of the clones is gone; compared with another copy, unresolved V genes explain less than half, and the rest is unexplained. That table supplies the V and J calls and clone size; D and trimming were determined from the DNA. The sample table shows 390,000 or so clones, and roughly 90% are seen once. The ten largest make up about 3% of the sample.

Details on this clone: What antigen it recognizes has not been identified. The sample holds no much larger clone one base away, and base qualities are not on file.

This TCR was recovered from a woman aged 25 to 39 with COVID-19, enrolled during active disease. The sample comprised peripheral blood. The chain uses TRBV2 and TRBJ2-1, with 10 central nucleotides matching TRBD1. In nucleotides, the sequence is TGTGCTCAAGGAGGGACAGGGGACAATGAGCAGTTCTTC. Its protein product is CAQGGTGDNEQFF.